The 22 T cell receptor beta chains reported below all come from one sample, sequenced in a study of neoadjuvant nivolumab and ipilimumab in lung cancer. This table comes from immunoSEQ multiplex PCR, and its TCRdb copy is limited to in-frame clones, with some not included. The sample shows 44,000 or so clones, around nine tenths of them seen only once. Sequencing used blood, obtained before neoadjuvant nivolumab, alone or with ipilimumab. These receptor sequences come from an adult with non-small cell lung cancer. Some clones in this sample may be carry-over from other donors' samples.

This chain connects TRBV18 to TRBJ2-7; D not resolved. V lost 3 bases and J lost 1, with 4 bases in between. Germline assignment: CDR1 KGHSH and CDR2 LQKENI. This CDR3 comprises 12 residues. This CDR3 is CASSPESYEQYF. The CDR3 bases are TGTGCCAGCTCACCTGAGTCCTACGAGCAGTACTTC. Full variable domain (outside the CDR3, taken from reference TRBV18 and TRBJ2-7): NAGVMQNPRHLVRRRGQEARLRCSPMKGHSHVYWYRQLPEEGLKFMVYLQKENIIDESGMPKERFSAEFPKEGPSILRIQQVVRGDSAAYFCASSPESYEQYFGPGTRLTVT.

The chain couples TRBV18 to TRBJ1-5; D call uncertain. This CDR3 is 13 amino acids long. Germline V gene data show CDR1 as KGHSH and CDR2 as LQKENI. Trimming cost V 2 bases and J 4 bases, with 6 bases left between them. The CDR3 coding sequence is TGTGCCAGCTCACCAAAACCAAATCAGCCCCAGCATTTT. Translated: CASSPKPNQPQHF.

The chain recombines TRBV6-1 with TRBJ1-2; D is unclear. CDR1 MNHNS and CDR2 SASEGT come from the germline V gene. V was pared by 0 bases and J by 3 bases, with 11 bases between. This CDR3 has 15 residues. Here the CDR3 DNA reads TGTGCCAGCAGTGAAGCGCAGGCAGCATACTATGGCTACACCTTC. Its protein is CASSEAQAAYYGYTF.

CDR3 nucleotide sequence: TGTGCCAGCAGCTCCGTTCGAGTGGGCCTCGAGCAGTACTTC. Its protein product is CASSSVRVGLEQYF. The chain links TRBV11-2 to TRBJ2-7; D remains ambiguous. There are 14 residues in the CDR3. V was shortened by 4 bases and J by 6 bases, with 16 bases between the two germline ends. Germline V CDR1 and CDR2: SGHAT, FQNNGV.

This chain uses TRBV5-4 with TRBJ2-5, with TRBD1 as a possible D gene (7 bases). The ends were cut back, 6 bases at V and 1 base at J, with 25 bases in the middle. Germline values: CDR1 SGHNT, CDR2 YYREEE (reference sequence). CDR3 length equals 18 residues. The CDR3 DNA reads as TGTGCCAGCAAACCCGGAGGGGGCCCCTACTTACTCCAAGAGACCCAGTACTTC. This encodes CASKPGGGPYLLQETQYF.

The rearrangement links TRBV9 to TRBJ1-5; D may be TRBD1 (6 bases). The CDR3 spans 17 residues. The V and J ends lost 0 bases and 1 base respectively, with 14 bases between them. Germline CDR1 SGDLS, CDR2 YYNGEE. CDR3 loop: CASSVVRTVLSNQPQHF. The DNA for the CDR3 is TGTGCCAGCAGCGTAGTCAGGACAGTTCTAAGCAATCAGCCCCAGCATTTT.

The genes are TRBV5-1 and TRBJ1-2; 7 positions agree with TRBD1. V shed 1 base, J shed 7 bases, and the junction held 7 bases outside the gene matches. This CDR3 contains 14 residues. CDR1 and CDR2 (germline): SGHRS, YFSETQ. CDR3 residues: CASSLSAGGGGYTF. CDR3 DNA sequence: TGCGCCAGCAGCTTGTCTGCAGGGGGTGGTGGCTACACCTTC.

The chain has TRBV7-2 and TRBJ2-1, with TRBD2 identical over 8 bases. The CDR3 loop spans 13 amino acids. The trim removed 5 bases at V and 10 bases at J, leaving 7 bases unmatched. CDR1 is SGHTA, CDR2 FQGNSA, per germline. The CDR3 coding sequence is TGTGCCAGCAGCCTTCAGCGGGAGAGCGAGCAGTTCTTC. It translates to CASSLQRESEQFF.

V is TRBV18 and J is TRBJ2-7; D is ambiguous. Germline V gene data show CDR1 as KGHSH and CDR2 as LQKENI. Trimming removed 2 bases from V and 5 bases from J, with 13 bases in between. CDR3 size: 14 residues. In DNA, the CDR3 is TGTGCCAGCTCACCAGGGGTGGGTATGGACGAGCAGTACTTC. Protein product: CASSPGVGMDEQYF.

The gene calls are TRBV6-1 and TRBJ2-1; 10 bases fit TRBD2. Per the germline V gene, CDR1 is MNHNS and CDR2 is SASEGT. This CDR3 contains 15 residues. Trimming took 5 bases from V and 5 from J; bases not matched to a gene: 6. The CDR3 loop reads CASSLLAGQNNEQFF. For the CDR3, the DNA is TGTGCCAGCAGTTTACTAGCGGGACAGAACAATGAGCAGTTCTTC.

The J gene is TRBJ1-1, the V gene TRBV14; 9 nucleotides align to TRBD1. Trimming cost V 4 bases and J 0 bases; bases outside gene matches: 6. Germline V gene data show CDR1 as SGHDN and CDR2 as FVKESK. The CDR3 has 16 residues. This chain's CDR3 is CASSLGTGFLNTEAFF. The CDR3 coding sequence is TGTGCCAGCAGCCTCGGGACAGGGTTTCTGAACACTGAAGCTTTCTTT.

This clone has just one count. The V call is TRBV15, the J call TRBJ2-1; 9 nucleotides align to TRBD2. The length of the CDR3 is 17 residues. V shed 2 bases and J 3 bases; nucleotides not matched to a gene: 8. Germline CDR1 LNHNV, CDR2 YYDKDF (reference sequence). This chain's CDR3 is CATSRYGAGGDYNEQFF. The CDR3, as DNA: TGTGCCACCAGCAGATATGGGGCGGGAGGGGACTACAATGAGCAGTTCTTC.

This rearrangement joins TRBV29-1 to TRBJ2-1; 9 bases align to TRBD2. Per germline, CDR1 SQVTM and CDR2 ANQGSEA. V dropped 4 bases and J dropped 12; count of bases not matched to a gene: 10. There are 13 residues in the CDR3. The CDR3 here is CSVVRSAGGRQFF. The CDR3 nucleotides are TGCAGCGTTGTTAGGAGTGCGGGAGGGCGGCAGTTCTTC.

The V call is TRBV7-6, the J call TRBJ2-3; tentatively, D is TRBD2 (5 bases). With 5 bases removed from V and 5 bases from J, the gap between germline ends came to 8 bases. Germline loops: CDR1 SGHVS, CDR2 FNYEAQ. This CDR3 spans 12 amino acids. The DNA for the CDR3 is TGTGCCAGCAGCGCCAGCGGAGATACGCAGTATTTT. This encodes CASSASGDTQYF.

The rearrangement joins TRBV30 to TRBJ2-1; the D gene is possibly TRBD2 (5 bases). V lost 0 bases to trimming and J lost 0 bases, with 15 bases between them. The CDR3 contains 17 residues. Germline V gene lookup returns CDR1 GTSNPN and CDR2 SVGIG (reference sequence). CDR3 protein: CAWSVPHSVSSYNEQFF. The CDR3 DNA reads TGTGCCTGGAGTGTACCCCATAGCGTTAGCTCCTACAATGAGCAGTTCTTC.

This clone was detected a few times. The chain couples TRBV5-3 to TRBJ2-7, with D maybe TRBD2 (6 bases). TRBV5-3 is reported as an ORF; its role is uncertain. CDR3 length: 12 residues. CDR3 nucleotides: TGTGCGGTGGCGGGAAGTTGGTACGAGCAGTACTTC. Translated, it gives CAVAGSWYEQYF.

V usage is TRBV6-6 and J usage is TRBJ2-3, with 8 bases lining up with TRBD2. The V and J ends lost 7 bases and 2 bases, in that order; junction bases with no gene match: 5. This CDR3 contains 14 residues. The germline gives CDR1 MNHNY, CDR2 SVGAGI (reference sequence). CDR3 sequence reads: CASTGGRPTDTQYF. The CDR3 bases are TGTGCCAGCACGGGCGGGAGGCCCACAGATACGCAGTATTTT.

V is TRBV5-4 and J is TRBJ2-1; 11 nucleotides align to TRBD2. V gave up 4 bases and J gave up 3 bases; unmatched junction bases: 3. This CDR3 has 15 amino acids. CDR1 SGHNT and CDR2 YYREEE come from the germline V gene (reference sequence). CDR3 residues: CASSPGLADYNEQFF. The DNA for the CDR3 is TGTGCCAGCAGCCCGGGACTAGCGGACTACAATGAGCAGTTCTTC.

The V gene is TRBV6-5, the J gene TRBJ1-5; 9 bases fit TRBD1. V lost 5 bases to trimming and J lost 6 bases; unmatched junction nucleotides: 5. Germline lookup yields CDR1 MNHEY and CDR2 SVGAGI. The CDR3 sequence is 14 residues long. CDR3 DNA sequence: TGTGCCAGCAGTCTACAGGGGGCGGCTCAGCCCCAGCATTTT. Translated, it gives CASSLQGAAQPQHF.

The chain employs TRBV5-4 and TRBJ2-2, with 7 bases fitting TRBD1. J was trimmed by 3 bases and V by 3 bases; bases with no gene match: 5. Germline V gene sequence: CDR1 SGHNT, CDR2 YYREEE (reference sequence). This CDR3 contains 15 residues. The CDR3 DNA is TGTGCCAGCAGCTCGGGACAGACTTACACCGGGGAGCTGTTTTTT. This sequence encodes CASSSGQTYTGELFF.

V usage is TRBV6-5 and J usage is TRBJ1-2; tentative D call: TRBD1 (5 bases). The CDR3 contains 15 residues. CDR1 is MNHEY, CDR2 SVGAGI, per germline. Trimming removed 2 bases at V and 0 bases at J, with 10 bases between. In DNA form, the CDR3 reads TGTGCCAGCAGTTACGGAGGGGCAACTAACTATGGCTACACCTTC. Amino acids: CASSYGGATNYGYTF.

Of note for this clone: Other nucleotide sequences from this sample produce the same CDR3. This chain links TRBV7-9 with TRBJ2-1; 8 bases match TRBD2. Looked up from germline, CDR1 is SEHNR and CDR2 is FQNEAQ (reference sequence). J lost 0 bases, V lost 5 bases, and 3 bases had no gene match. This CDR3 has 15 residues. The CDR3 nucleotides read TGTGCCAGCAGCATCAGCGGGAGCTCCTACAATGAGCAGTTCTTC. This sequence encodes CASSISGSSYNEQFF.